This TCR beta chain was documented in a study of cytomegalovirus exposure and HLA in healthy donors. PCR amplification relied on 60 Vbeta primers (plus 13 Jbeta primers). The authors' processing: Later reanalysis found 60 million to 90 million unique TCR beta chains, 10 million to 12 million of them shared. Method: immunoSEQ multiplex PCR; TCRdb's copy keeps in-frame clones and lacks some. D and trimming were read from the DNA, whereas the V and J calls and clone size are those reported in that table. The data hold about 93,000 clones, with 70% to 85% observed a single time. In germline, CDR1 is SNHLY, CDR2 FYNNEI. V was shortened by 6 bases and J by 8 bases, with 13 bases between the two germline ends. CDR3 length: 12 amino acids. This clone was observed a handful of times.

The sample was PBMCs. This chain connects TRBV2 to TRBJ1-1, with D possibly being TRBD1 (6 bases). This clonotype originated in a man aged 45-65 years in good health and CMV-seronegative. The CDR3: CASSRDIWEAFF. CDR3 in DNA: TGTGCCAGCAGCAGGGACATCTGGGAAGCTTTCTTT.